This T cell receptor beta chain derives from a study of early T cells in non-severe SARS-CoV-2 infection. Study-level results: CD4 and private specificities were missed by VDJdb matching, which favored anti-spike CD8 responses.

This clonotype was seen at least ten times. Its specificity is not known. cDNA molecules, individually, were tagged with unique molecular identifiers. One entry per CDR3 protein, called by TCRdb with MiXCR from the 5' RACE reads. Of approximately 45,000 distinct CDR3 sequences detected, about 11% appear once; the ten largest clones hold roughly 9.7%. This TCR was sampled from an adult who was a healthcare worker with PCR-confirmed SARS-CoV-2 infection or an uninfected control (not recorded which). The sample was whole blood.

This CDR3 reads CASSQDRRPNMRLGYEQYF. CDR3 DNA: TGTGCCAGCAGCCAAGATCGCCGGCCCAATATGAGGCTAGGCTACGAGCAGTACTTC. This chain uses TRBV3-1 with TRBJ2-7; no clear D. The V gene's germline CDR1 is LGHDT and CDR2 YNNKEL (reference sequence). The V gene lost 0 bases and the J gene lost 3 bases, with 24 bases spanning the gap. This CDR3 has 19 amino acids.